The next 27 T cell receptor beta chains were all read from a single sample in a study of T cell repertoires in cytomegalovirus infection. MiXCR was run by TCRdb on the reads, yielding one entry per CDR3 protein. The sample has 46,000 or so distinct CDR3 sequences; roughly 20% are singletons. These receptors have no known antigen. Sequenced input: PBMCs, sequenced either directly or after in vitro stimulation (not recorded which). The receptors stem from a human donor in good health (CMV status not recorded). Some clones in this sample may be carry-over from other donors' samples.

This clonotype was counted a few times. The V and J genes are TRBV10-3 and TRBJ2-6; 9 bases agree with TRBD1. The CDR3 covers 18 residues. Trimming cost V 1 base and J 2 bases; bases outside gene matches: 6. Germline lookup yields CDR1 ENHRY and CDR2 SYGVKD. The CDR3: CAISEWDRETAGANVLTF. For the CDR3, the DNA is TGTGCCATCAGTGAGTGGGACAGGGAAACTGCTGGGGCCAACGTCCTGACTTTC.

The chain joins TRBV4-2 to TRBJ2-7; 7 bases line up with TRBD2. This CDR3 comprises 17 residues. Germline lookup yields CDR1 LGHNA and CDR2 YNFKEQ. V shed 0 bases and J 2 bases; nucleotides not matched to a gene: 10. The CDR3 spells CASSQEGPTSAPYEQYF. CDR3 bases: TGTGCCAGCAGCCAAGAGGGGCCAACTAGCGCGCCCTACGAGCAGTACTTC.

This sequence joins TRBV12-3 or TRBV12-4 and TRBJ1-2; D unresolved. This CDR3 is built from 13 residues. Trimming shortened V by 9 bases and J by 8 bases, and 19 bases separated the two germline ends. Here the CDR3 DNA reads TGTGCCAGTAGACCAGTGGGAGTTAGAGGCTACACCTTC. Translation: CASRPVGVRGYTF.

This clonotype is deemed medium-sized (0.01 to 0.1%). The rearrangement links TRBV5-6 to TRBJ2-7; no definite D call. Germline lookup yields CDR1 SGHDT and CDR2 YYEEEE. V was clipped by 0 bases and J by 4 bases, with 8 bases between them. The CDR3 loop spans 13 amino acids. The CDR3 DNA is TGTGCCAGCAGCTTGGGACTGACTTACGAGCAGTACTTC. Encoded protein: CASSLGLTYEQYF.

Many counts were recorded for this clonotype. V usage is TRBV7-2 and J usage is TRBJ2-1; D is possibly TRBD2 (5 bases). There are 14 residues in the CDR3. Germline CDR1 SGHTA, CDR2 FQGNSA. V was shortened by 3 bases and J by 8 bases, with 14 bases between the two germline ends. DNA for the CDR3: TGTGCCAGCAGCTTCTCGAGGGTTTTTGATGAGCAGTTCTTC. Protein product: CASSFSRVFDEQFF. Based on the CDR3 plus reference TRBV7-2 and TRBJ2-1, the full variable domain is GAGVSQSPSNKVTEKGKDVELRCDPISGHTALYWYRQSLGQGLEFLIYFQGNSAPDKSGLPSDRFSAERTGGSVSTLTIQRTQQEDSAVYLCASSFSRVFDEQFFGPGTRLTVL.

The CDR3: CASSSHRDRLSTDTQYF. The CDR3, as DNA: TGTGCCAGCAGCTCGCACCGGGACAGACTTAGCACAGATACGCAGTATTTT. The rearrangement uses TRBV5-4 and TRBJ2-3; 7 nucleotides agree with TRBD1. The J segment lost 0 bases and the V segment lost 3 bases, leaving 10 bases of the junction unmatched. From germline, CDR1 is SGHNT and CDR2 YYREEE (reference sequence). CDR3 length: 17 residues.

The chain couples TRBV5-1 to TRBJ2-7, with TRBD2 identical over 7 bases. This CDR3 comprises 14 residues. Germline V lookup: CDR1 SGHRS, CDR2 YFSETQ. The V and J ends lost 2 bases and 4 bases, in that order; junction bases with no gene match: 6. CDR3 loop: CASSFGGSGYEQYF. The CDR3 DNA is TGCGCCAGCAGCTTCGGCGGGAGTGGGTACGAGCAGTACTTC.

The chain combines TRBV20-1 with TRBJ2-7; either TRBD1 or TRBD2 may supply D (7 bases each). Trimming took 6 bases from V and 4 from J, leaving 13 bases between them. Germline CDR1 is DFQATT and CDR2 is SNEGSKA (reference sequence). The CDR3 length is 12 residues. CDR3 in amino acids: CSAGGTVYEQYF. As DNA, the CDR3 is TGCAGTGCGGGAGGGACAGTTTACGAGCAGTACTTC.

The chain carries TRBV5-5 and TRBJ2-7; no clear D. CDR1 SGHKS and CDR2 YYEKEE come from the germline V gene (reference sequence). The CDR3 contains 14 residues. V was shortened by 2 bases and J by 2 bases, with 11 bases between the two germline ends. This CDR3 is CASSFFPPPYEQYF. CDR3 nucleotide sequence: TGTGCCAGCAGCTTCTTTCCCCCGCCCTACGAGCAGTACTTC.

This clonotype was seen ten or more times. The chain is built from TRBV7-2 and TRBJ2-1; 14 bases agree with TRBD2. J gave up 6 bases and V 5 bases, and 6 bases lay outside the gene matches. CDR1 and CDR2 (germline): SGHTA, FQGNSA. There are 16 residues in the CDR3. The DNA for the CDR3 is TGTGCCAGCAGCGGAAGGACTAGCGGGGGGCCCAATGAGCAGTTCTTC. As protein: CASSGRTSGGPNEQFF.

This clonotype was detected ten times or more. The chain couples TRBV7-8 to TRBJ2-7, with D unclear. With 1 base removed from V and 1 base from J, the gap between germline ends came to 8 bases. The CDR3 length is 14 residues. CDR1 and CDR2 (germline): SGHVS, FQNEAQ. The CDR3 is CASSLGGRSYEQYF. For the CDR3, the DNA is TGTGCCAGCAGCTTAGGGGGTCGGTCCTACGAGCAGTACTTC.

This clonotype appeared many times. The V call is TRBV7-9, the J call TRBJ2-3, with no clear D. The CDR3 covers 13 residues. V was shortened by 2 bases and J by 2 bases, with 5 bases between the two germline ends. Germline V gene lookup returns CDR1 SEHNR and CDR2 FQNEAQ (reference sequence). The CDR3 sequence is CASSLKPTDTQYF. The CDR3 coding sequence is TGTGCCAGCAGCTTAAAACCCACAGATACGCAGTATTTT.

The chain has TRBV20-1 and TRBJ2-7; D is unresolved. Per germline, CDR1 DFQATT and CDR2 SNEGSKA (reference sequence). The CDR3 has 10 residues. V was trimmed by 0 bases and J by 6 bases, leaving 3 bases between them. The CDR3 DNA is TGCAGTGCTAGAGATCTCGAGCAGTACTTC. This sequence encodes CSARDLEQYF.

This clonotype occurred a few times. The rearrangement joins TRBV7-9 to TRBJ2-5; D unclear. Germline CDR1 SEHNR, CDR2 FQNEAQ (reference sequence). The length of the CDR3 is 13 residues. V was cut by 2 bases and J by 4 bases, with 8 bases left in between. In nucleotides, the CDR3 is TGTGCCAGCAGCTTAACAACGAGAGAGACCCAGTACTTC. Translation: CASSLTTRETQYF.

This clonotype was counted ten times or more. V is TRBV7-8 and J is TRBJ2-7; D perhaps matches TRBD1 (6 bases). CDR3 length: 15 amino acids. The V end lost 2 bases, the J end lost 6 bases, and 17 bases lay between the germline ends. Looked up from germline, CDR1 is SGHVS and CDR2 is FQNEAQ. This CDR3 reads CASSLPDDRGGEQYF. For the CDR3, the DNA is TGTGCCAGCAGCTTACCCGATGATAGAGGGGGCGAGCAGTACTTC.

In its sample, this clonotype was seen many times. J is TRBJ1-4 and V is TRBV2, with 10 bases matching TRBD1. Per the germline V gene, CDR1 is SNHLY and CDR2 is FYNNEI. This CDR3 has 12 amino acids. The V gene end was trimmed by 6 bases and the J gene end by 9 bases; junction bases not matched to a gene: 1. This CDR3 reads CASRDRGKKLFF. CDR3 DNA sequence: TGTGCCAGCAGGGACAGGGGGAAAAAACTGTTTTTT.

This clonotype has ten or more counts. The genes are TRBV28 and TRBJ2-2; 9 bases agree with TRBD1. CDR1 MDHEN and CDR2 SYDVKM come from the germline V gene. The V and J ends lost 3 bases and 6 bases, in that order; junction bases with no gene match: 8. This CDR3 comprises 16 residues. The CDR3: CASSLLTGGASGELFF. DNA of the CDR3: TGTGCCAGCAGTTTGTTAACAGGGGGCGCATCCGGGGAGCTGTTTTTT.

The chain employs TRBV7-9 and TRBJ1-4; the D is unclear. Trimming removed 1 base from V and 2 bases from J, with 8 bases in between. This CDR3 has 15 residues. The germline V gene has CDR1 SEHNR and CDR2 FQNEAQ (reference sequence). The CDR3 loop reads CASSLGFGTNEKLFF. In nucleotides, the CDR3 is TGTGCCAGCAGCTTAGGATTCGGGACTAATGAAAAACTGTTTTTT.

The sample holds many counts of this clonotype. This chain joins TRBV7-2 and TRBJ1-5; a weak D match, TRBD1 (6 bases). The CDR3 loop spans 14 amino acids. V was clipped by 1 base and J by 8 bases, with 12 bases between them. Germline V gives CDR1 SGHTA, CDR2 FQGNSA. CDR3 nucleotides: TGTGCCAGCAGCTTAGGGGGGGGCTGGGAGCCCCAGCATTTT. Its protein is CASSLGGGWEPQHF.

This clonotype was seen ten or more times. The J gene is TRBJ1-6, the V gene TRBV6-5; maybe TRBD1 (5 bases). Per germline, CDR1 MNHEY and CDR2 SVGAGI. V lost 6 bases, J lost 0 bases, and 15 bases lay in between. The CDR3 is 17 amino acids. The CDR3 sequence is CASRSGRTSSYNSPLHF. CDR3 DNA sequence: TGTGCCAGCAGATCGGGACGGACGAGCTCCTATAATTCACCCCTCCACTTT.

CDR3 bases: TGTGCCAGCGGGCCCGGACTCTCTGGGGCCAACGTCCTGACTTTC. It is translated as CASGPGLSGANVLTF. The gene calls are TRBV2 and TRBJ2-6; a weak D match, TRBD2 (5 bases). V lost 8 bases, J lost 0 bases, and 11 bases lay in between. From germline, CDR1 is SNHLY and CDR2 FYNNEI. The CDR3 has 15 amino acids.

In regard to this clonotype: It is unclear where the CDR3 begins or ends on the DNA, so no DNA is shown, and the CDR3 is as TCRdb lists it. This chain connects TRBV7-5 to TRBJ2-7; TRBD1 is the table's D call, not checked against the DNA. TRBV7-5 is tagged as a pseudogene. 19 amino acids form the CDR3, both terminal residues included. The CDR3 reads CISVSEAPVVGGTIAEQYF.

The sample holds a few counts of this clonotype. The chain has TRBV7-2 and TRBJ2-7; 7 positions match TRBD2. CDR1 and CDR2 from the germline V gene are SGHTA and FQGNSA. The V gene end was trimmed by 5 bases and the J gene end by 2 bases; junction bases not matched to a gene: 9. The length of the CDR3 is 15 residues. The CDR3 protein is CASSLKASGPYEQYF. In DNA, the CDR3 is TGTGCCAGCAGCCTAAAGGCTAGCGGCCCCTACGAGCAGTACTTC. The variable domain in full, completed from reference TRBV7-2 and TRBJ2-7, reads GAGVSQSPSNKVTEKGKDVELRCDPISGHTALYWYRQSLGQGLEFLIYFQGNSAPDKSGLPSDRFSAERTGGSVSTLTIQRTQQEDSAVYLCASSLKASGPYEQYFGPGTRLTVT.

This clonotype is medium-sized by share. V usage is TRBV4-1 and J usage is TRBJ2-1, with TRBD1 identical over 9 bases. CDR3 size: 16 residues. The germline gives CDR1 MGHRA, CDR2 YSYEKL. Trimming cost V 0 bases and J 8 bases; bases outside gene matches: 8. CDR3 DNA: TGCGCCAGCAGCCAAGATGACAGGGGGTCGGTGGATGAGCAGTTCTTC. It encodes CASSQDDRGSVDEQFF.

This clonotype was counted many times. The chain carries TRBV7-2 and TRBJ2-1, with D uncertain. CDR1 SGHTA and CDR2 FQGNSA come from the germline V gene. The CDR3 is 13 residues long. The germline V and J ends were trimmed by 1 base and 6 bases, with 7 bases remaining between them. The chain's CDR3 is CASSLGNFNEQFF. In nucleotides, the CDR3 is TGTGCCAGCAGCTTAGGCAACTTCAATGAGCAGTTCTTC.

This clonotype was observed at least ten times. The rearrangement uses TRBV28 and TRBJ2-7, with 9 bases matching TRBD1. J was trimmed by 9 bases and V by 7 bases; bases with no gene match: 13. CDR3 length equals 14 residues. Germline loops: CDR1 MDHEN, CDR2 SYDVKM. In nucleotides, the CDR3 is TGTGCCAGCAACCCAGGGACAGGGAGGAGAGGGCAGTACTTC. Protein: CASNPGTGRRGQYF.

A few counts support this clonotype. The CDR3 region is CACREGAGGGNTIYF. CDR3 coding DNA: TGTGCCTGTCGAGAAGGGGCAGGGGGAGGAAACACCATATATTTT. V gene TRBV6-5 combines with J gene TRBJ1-3; 7 bases are a match to TRBD1. The germline V gene encodes CDR1 MNHEY and CDR2 SVGAGI. The CDR3 sequence is 15 residues long. V was pared by 11 bases and J by 4 bases, with 14 bases of the junction left unmatched.